This paragraph reports one T cell receptor beta chain. Its matching antigen is unknown. V gave up 1 base and J gave up 4 bases, with 5 bases separating them. From germline, CDR1 is MDHEN and CDR2 SYDVKM. CDR3 length: 12 residues. The record originates from a study of cytomegalovirus exposure and HLA in healthy donors. The wider study: An earlier analysis found some 100 million unique TCR beta sequences from around 180 million T cells. Study-level results: Later genetic work tied a missense DCLRE1C variant to beta-chain V and J trimming.

It was with 60 Vbeta and 13 Jbeta primers that the PCR ran. Generated by immunoSEQ multiplex PCR, the TCRdb table keeps only in-frame clones and is missing some. Found here are around 200,000 clones, around 80% of them singletons; the top ten hold approximately 1.2%. The specimen sequenced was PBMCs. The receptor's source is a girl aged 2-10 years in good health and CMV-seropositive. The chain carries TRBV28 and TRBJ2-7; a possible D gene is TRBD1 (5 bases). For the CDR3, the DNA is TGTGCCAGCAGTTTATCAGGGTACGAGCAGTACTTC. Residues: CASSLSGYEQYF.